Presented here are 8 T cell receptor beta chains from one specimen sequenced in a study of CD8 T cell repertoires and HIV-1 epitope variants. The method was immunoSEQ multiplex PCR; TCRdb's version includes in-frame clones alone and lacks a portion of them. The sample carries tens of thousands of clones, almost 75% recorded once. Specimen: uncultured baseline CD8+ T cells from peripheral blood mononuclear cells (PBMCs). The source is a male donor with HIV.

In nucleotides, the CDR3 is TGCGCCAGCAGCTTGGATGGCAGGGTGCCCTACGAGCAGTACTTC. Residues: CASSLDGRVPYEQYF. The V gene is TRBV5-1, the J gene TRBJ2-7; TRBD1 is a possible D gene (5 bases). The CDR3 has 15 residues. Looked up from germline, CDR1 is SGHRS and CDR2 is YFSETQ. V lost 0 bases and J lost 2, with 12 bases in between.

A few counts support this clone. The chain combines TRBV7-2 with TRBJ2-3, with 8 bases lining up with TRBD1. Unmatched junction bases numbered 6, after V lost 5 bases and J lost 2 bases. The CDR3 is made up of 15 amino acids. The germline V gene encodes CDR1 SGHTA and CDR2 FQGNSA. The CDR3 loop reads CASSPGQANTDTQYF. In DNA form, the CDR3 reads TGTGCCAGCAGCCCGGGACAGGCAAACACAGATACGCAGTATTTT.

The chain links TRBV5-5 to TRBJ1-5; D is undetermined. V was trimmed by 5 bases and J by 4 bases, leaving 10 bases between them. The CDR3 length is 13 residues. Germline V gene lookup returns CDR1 SGHKS and CDR2 YYEKEE (reference sequence). The CDR3 DNA follows: TGTGCCAGCAGTATTACCGCAAATCAGCCCCAGCATTTT. Amino acid sequence: CASSITANQPQHF.

CDR3 in amino acids: CASSIDGRAYEQYF. Here the CDR3 DNA reads TGTGCCAGTAGTATAGACGGCAGAGCCTACGAGCAGTACTTC. The V gene is TRBV19, the J gene TRBJ2-7; D gene unclear. The ends were cut back, 0 bases at V and 2 bases at J, with 8 bases in the middle. CDR1 and CDR2 from the germline V gene are LNHDA and SQIVND (reference sequence). The CDR3 contains 14 residues.

The V call is TRBV28, the J call TRBJ2-3; tentatively, D is TRBD2 (5 bases). Between the trimmed V and J ends, which lost 5 bases and 8 bases, there was a span of 11 bases. The length of the CDR3 is 12 residues. Per the germline V gene, CDR1 is MDHEN and CDR2 is SYDVKM. The CDR3 region has the DNA TGTGCCAGCAGTCAGAGGAGCGGTACGCAGTATTTT. It is translated as CASSQRSGTQYF.

The chain combines TRBV10-3 with TRBJ1-2, with TRBD1 identical over 8 bases. This CDR3 comprises 14 residues. CDR1 is ENHRY, CDR2 SYGVKD, per germline. J was trimmed by 8 bases and V by 0 bases; bases with no gene match: 5. The CDR3 DNA follows: TGTGCCATCAGTGAGTCTCCGACAGGGGACGGCTACACCTTC. Protein sequence: CAISESPTGDGYTF.

The genes are TRBV5-1 and TRBJ1-2; TRBD1 is a possible D gene (6 bases). V gave up 4 bases and J gave up 5 bases, with 12 bases separating them. The germline V gene encodes CDR1 SGHRS and CDR2 YFSETQ. This CDR3 spans 13 amino acids. This CDR3 is CASSQDSRYGYTF. The CDR3 DNA is TGCGCCAGCAGCCAGGACAGCCGATATGGCTACACCTTC. The whole variable domain, remainder taken from reference TRBV5-1 and TRBJ1-2, is KAGVTQTPRYLIKTRGQQVTLSCSPISGHRSVSWYQQTPGQGLQFLFEYFSETQRNKGNFPGRFSGRQFSNSRSEMNVSTLELGDSALYLCASSQDSRYGYTFGSGTRLTVV.

V is TRBV5-1 and J is TRBJ1-3; D remains unclear. The CDR3 is made up of 15 amino acids. Trimming took off 5 bases at V and 4 bases at J, with 16 bases between the two ends. From germline, CDR1 is SGHRS and CDR2 YFSETQ. CDR3 loop: CASSGAGSAGNTIYF. CDR3 DNA: TGCGCCAGCAGTGGCGCGGGTTCGGCCGGAAACACCATATATTTT.